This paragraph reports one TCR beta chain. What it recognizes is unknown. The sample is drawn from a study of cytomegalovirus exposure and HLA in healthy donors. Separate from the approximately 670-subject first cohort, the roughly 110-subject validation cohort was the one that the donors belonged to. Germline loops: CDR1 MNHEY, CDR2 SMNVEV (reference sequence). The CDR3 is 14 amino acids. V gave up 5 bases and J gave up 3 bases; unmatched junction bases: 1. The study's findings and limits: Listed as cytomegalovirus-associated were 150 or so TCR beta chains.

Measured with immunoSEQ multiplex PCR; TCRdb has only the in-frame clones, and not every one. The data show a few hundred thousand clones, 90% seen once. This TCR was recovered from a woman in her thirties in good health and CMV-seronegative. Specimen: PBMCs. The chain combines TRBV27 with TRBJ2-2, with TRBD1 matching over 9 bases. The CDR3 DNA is TGTGCCAGCAGTGGACAGGGGCACACCGGGGAGCTGTTTTTT. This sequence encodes CASSGQGHTGELFF.